Each of the 8 T cell receptor beta chains below was sequenced from the same sample in a study of OX40 agonist ivuxolimab in advanced cancers. TCRdb's table, derived via immunoSEQ multiplex PCR, lists solely in-frame clones and lacks some. The sample has roughly 28,000 clones; just over 90% are singletons. Sequenced material: CD4+ or CD8+ T cells sorted from blood, taken in a trial of the OX40 agonist ivuxolimab. The receptors derive from an adult with an advanced solid tumor such as melanoma, head and neck, liver or kidney cancer.

The rearrangement uses TRBV5-4 and TRBJ1-2; tentatively, D is TRBD1 (5 bases). Germline CDR1 reads SGHNT; CDR2 reads YYREEE (reference sequence). This CDR3 region has 12 residues. The germline V and J ends were trimmed by 2 bases and 7 bases, with 9 bases remaining between them. CDR3 sequence reads: CASSLRGGGYTF. CDR3 DNA: TGTGCCAGCAGCTTACGCGGGGGTGGCTACACCTTC.

The chain has TRBV9 and TRBJ2-7; 9 bases fit TRBD1. The CDR3 length is 15 residues. V shed 4 bases, J shed 4 bases, and the junction held 9 bases outside the gene matches. Germline CDR1 reads SGDLS; CDR2 reads YYNGEE. The CDR3 DNA follows: TGTGCCAGCAGCTCAGCCGGGACAGGGTTGTACGAGCAGTACTTC. This translates into CASSSAGTGLYEQYF.

The chain recombines TRBV4-2 with TRBJ2-2; 8 bases map to TRBD2. Germline assignment: CDR1 LGHNA and CDR2 YNFKEQ. CDR3 length: 17 residues. Germline trimming cut 4 bases from V and 0 bases from J; bases unmatched to any gene: 7. The CDR3 reads CASSPILAAANTGELFF. The CDR3 coding sequence is TGTGCCAGCAGCCCCATACTAGCGGCCGCGAACACCGGGGAGCTGTTTTTT.

CDR3 protein: CASSSGTGVYEQYF. The CDR3, as DNA: TGTGCCAGTAGTTCCGGGACAGGGGTGTACGAGCAGTACTTC. The chain carries TRBV19 and TRBJ2-7; 10 nucleotides align to TRBD1. The junction had 5 bases not matched to a gene; V was cut back by 5 bases and J by 4 bases. The length of the CDR3 is 14 residues. Germline loops: CDR1 LNHDA, CDR2 SQIVND (reference sequence).

This chain links TRBV11-2 with TRBJ2-5; D may correspond to TRBD1 or TRBD2 (5 bases each). The CDR3 extends over 14 amino acids. The germline V gene encodes CDR1 SGHAT and CDR2 FQNNGV. V was cut by 5 bases and J by 5 bases, with 15 bases left in between. The CDR3 protein is CASSRTPRDETQYF. The CDR3 DNA reads TGTGCCAGCAGCCGGACGCCACGGGACGAGACCCAGTACTTC.

The chain recombines TRBV4-1 with TRBJ1-6; D is unclear. The CDR3 is 15 residues long. V was trimmed by 0 bases and J by 3 bases, leaving 6 bases between them. CDR1 and CDR2 (germline): MGHRA, YSYEKL. CDR3 nucleotide sequence: TGCGCCAGCAGCCAAGATGTTAGCTATAATTCACCCCTCCACTTT. It translates to CASSQDVSYNSPLHF.

This chain joins TRBV4-3 and TRBJ2-7, with D tentatively TRBD2 (6 bases). The CDR3 runs 14 residues. Germline CDR1 reads LGHNA; CDR2 reads YSLEER. V was pared by 2 bases and J by 1 base, with 9 bases between. DNA of the CDR3: TGCGCCAGCAGCCAATCCGGGACTTCCTACGAGCAGTACTTC. Translated: CASSQSGTSYEQYF.

The V call is TRBV5-5, the J call TRBJ2-2, with TRBD2 as a possible D gene (5 bases). Trimming took off 0 bases at V and 4 bases at J, with 10 bases between the two ends. The CDR3 consists of 15 residues. Germline V gene data show CDR1 as SGHKS and CDR2 as YYEKEE (reference sequence). Written as DNA, the CDR3 is TGTGCCAGCAGCTTGGCCGAGGGTTTCACCGGGGAGCTGTTTTTT. It is translated as CASSLAEGFTGELFF.